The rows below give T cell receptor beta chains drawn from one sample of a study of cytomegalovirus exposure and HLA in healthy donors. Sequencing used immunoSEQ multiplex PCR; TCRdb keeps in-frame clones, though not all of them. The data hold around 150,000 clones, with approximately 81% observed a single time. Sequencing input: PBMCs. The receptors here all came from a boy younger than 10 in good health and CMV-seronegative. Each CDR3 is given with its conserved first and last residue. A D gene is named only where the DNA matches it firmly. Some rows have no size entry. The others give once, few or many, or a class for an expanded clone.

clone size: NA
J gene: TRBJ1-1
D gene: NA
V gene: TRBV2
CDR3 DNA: TGTGCCAGCAGGGCGGGACCTATGGACACTGAAGCTTTCTTT
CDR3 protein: CASRAGPMDTEAFF

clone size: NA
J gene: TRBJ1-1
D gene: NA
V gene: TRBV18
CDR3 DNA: TGTGCCAGCTCACCATTCGAACGGGGTAGTTCTGAAGCTTTCTTT
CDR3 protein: CASSPFERGSSEAFF

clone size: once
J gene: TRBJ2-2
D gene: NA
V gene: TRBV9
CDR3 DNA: TGTGCCAGCAGCCCCAGGAGGGCCGGGGAGCTGTTTTTT
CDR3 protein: CASSPRRAGELFF

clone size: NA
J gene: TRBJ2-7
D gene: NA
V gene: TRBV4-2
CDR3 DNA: TGTGCCAGCAGCCAAGAATTACAGGGCTACGAGCAGTACTTC
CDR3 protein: CASSQELQGYEQYF

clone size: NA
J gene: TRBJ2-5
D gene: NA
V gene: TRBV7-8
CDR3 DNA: TGTGCCAGCAGCCCAGAGGGCCTAGATGGAGAGACCCAGTACTTC
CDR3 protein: CASSPEGLDGETQYF

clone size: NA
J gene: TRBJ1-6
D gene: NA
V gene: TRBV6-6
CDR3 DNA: TGTGCCAGCAGGGACACAAGTGGCTATAATTCACCCCTCCACTTT
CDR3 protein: CASRDTSGYNSPLHF

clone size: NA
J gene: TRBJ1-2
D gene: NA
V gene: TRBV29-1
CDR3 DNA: TGCAGCGCCAGACAGGAAAACTATGGCTACACCTTC
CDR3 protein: CSARQENYGYTF

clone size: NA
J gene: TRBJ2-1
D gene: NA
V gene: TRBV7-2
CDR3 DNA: TGTGCCAGCAGCTTAGTGCAAGGGGCCAGGGGTCAATACAATGAGCAGTTCTTC
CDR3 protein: CASSLVQGARGQYNEQFF

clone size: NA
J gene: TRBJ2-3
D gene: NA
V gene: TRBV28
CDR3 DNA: TGTGCCAGCAGTTTAGAGGTAAAGAGCACAGATACGCAGTATTTT
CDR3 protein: CASSLEVKSTDTQYF

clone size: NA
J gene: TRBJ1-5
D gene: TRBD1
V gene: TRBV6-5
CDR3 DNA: TGTGCCAGCAGTTACGGGACAGGGACCCAGCCCCAGCATTTT
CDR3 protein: CASSYGTGTQPQHF

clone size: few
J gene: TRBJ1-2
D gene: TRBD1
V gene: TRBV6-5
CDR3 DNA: TGTGCCAGCAGTTACTCGACAGGGGGCTATGGCTACACCTTC
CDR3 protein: CASSYSTGGYGYTF

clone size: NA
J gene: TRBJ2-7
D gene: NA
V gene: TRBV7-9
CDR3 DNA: TGTTCCAGCAGTAGCGGAGCCTACGAGCAGTACTTC
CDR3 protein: CSSSSGAYEQYF

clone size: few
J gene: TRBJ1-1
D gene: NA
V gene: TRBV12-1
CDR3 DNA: TGTGCCAGCAGCTTTGGAGAGACTGAAGCTTTCTTT
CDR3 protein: CASSFGETEAFF

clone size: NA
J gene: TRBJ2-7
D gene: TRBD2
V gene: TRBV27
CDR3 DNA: TGTGCCAGCAGTTTATCGTGGGTGGGACTAGCCCCCTACGAGCAGTACTTC
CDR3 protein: CASSLSWVGLAPYEQYF

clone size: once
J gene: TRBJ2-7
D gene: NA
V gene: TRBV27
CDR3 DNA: TGTGCCAGCAGTTTATCCGGGGGAGTCCCCTACGAGCAGTACTTC
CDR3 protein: CASSLSGGVPYEQYF

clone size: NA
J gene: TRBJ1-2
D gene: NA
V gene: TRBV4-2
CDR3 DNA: TGTGCCAGCAGCCAAGATAAGGGCCAGGGTCTTGGTGGCTACACCTTC
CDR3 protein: CASSQDKGQGLGGYTF

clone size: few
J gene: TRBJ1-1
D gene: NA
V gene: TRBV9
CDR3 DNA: TGTGCCAGCAGACCGGAGGGGTGCAACACTGAAGCTTTCTTT
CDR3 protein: CASRPEGCNTEAFF

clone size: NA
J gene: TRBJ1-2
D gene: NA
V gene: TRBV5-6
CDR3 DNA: TGTGCCAGCAGCTTGGTTGACGACAGCTTAAACTATGGCTACACCTTC
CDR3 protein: CASSLVDDSLNYGYTF

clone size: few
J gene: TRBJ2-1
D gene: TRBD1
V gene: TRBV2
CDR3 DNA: TGTGCCAGCAGTGAGGGACAGTCGGGCTACAATGAGCAGTTCTTC
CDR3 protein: CASSEGQSGYNEQFF

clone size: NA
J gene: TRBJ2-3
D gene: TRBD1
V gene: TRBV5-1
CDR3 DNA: TGCGCCAGCAGCTTGGGACAGGGTTTAGATACGCAGTATTTT
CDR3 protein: CASSLGQGLDTQYF

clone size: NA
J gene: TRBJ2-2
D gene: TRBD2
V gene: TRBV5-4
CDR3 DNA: TGTGCCAGCAGCTCAAATGGACTAGCGGGGACCGGGGAGCTGTTTTTT
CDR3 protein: CASSSNGLAGTGELFF

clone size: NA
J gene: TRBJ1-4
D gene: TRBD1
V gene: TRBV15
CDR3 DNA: TGTGCCACCAGCAGAGATCTACTTAAGAGGACAGGGATTAATGAAAAACTGTTTTTT
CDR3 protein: CATSRDLLKRTGINEKLFF

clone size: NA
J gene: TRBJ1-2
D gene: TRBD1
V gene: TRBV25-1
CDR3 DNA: TGTGCCAGCAGCGACCCGGGACAGGATCATACACTCGACTATGGCTACACCTTC
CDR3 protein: CASSDPGQDHTLDYGYTF

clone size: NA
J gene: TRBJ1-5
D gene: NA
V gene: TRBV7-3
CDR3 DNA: TGTGCCACCTTAAGGGGGAATAGCAATCAGCCCCAGCATTTT
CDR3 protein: CATLRGNSNQPQHF

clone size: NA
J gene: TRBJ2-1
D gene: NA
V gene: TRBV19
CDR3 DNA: TGTGCCAGTAGTATACTGGGGAGCTCCTACAATGAGCAGTTCTTC
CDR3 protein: CASSILGSSYNEQFF

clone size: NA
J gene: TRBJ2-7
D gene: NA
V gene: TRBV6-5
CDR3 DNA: TGTGCCAGCAGCATTGGGAGTTGCTACGAGCAGTACTTC
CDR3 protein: CASSIGSCYEQYF

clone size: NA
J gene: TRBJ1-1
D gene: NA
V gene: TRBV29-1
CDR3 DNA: TGCAGCGTTGTTGCGGGGGGCACTGAAGCTTTCTTT
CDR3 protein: CSVVAGGTEAFF

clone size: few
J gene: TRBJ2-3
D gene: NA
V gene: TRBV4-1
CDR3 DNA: TGCGCCAGCAGCCAGAAGGACACCGGGACTGCTAGCACAGATACGCAGTATTTT
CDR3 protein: CASSQKDTGTASTDTQYF

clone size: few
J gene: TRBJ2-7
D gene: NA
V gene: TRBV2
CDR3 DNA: TGTGCCAGCACTGTAACTCCCGGGACAAACTACGAGCAGTACTTC
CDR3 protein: CASTVTPGTNYEQYF

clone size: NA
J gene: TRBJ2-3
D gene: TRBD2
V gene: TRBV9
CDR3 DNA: TGTGCCAGCAGCGTTCAACTAGCGGGAATGTCAGATACGCAGTATTTT
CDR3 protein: CASSVQLAGMSDTQYF

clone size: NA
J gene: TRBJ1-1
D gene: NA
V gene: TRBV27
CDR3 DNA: TGTGCCAGCAGTTTACGAGGCGGACAGACTGAAGCTTTCTTT
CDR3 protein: CASSLRGGQTEAFF

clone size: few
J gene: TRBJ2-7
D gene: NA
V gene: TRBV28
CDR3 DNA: TGTGCCAGCAGCGGAGGGGGGGCAGTCGCCGAGCAGTACTTC
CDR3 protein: CASSGGGAVAEQYF

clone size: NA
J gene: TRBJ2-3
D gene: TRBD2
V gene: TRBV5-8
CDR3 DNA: TGTGCCAGCAGCTTGTGGACTAGCACGGCTCGGGATACGCAGTATTTT
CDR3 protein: CASSLWTSTARDTQYF

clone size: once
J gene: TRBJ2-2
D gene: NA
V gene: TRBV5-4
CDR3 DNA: TGTGCCAGCAGCTTGCTCAGGGAGGCCGGGGAGCTGTTTTTT
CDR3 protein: CASSLLREAGELFF

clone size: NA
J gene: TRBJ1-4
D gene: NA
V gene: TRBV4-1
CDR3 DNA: TGCGCCAGCAGCCACCCCGCTGCGGCTGAAAAACTGTTTTTT
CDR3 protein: CASSHPAAAEKLFF

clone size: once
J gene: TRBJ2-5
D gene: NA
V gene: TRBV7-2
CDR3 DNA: TGTGCCAGCAGCTTAGGGTCAGGGGAACAAGAGACCCAGTACTTC
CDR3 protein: CASSLGSGEQETQYF

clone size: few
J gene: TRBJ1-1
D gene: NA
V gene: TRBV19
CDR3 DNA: TGTGCCAGTAGTATCCAGGGGAACACTGAAGCTTTCTTT
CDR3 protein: CASSIQGNTEAFF

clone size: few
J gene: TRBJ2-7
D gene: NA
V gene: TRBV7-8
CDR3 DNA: TGTGCCAGCAGCTTTCTAGGTGGTCTCGAGTGGTACGAGCAGTACTTC
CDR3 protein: CASSFLGGLEWYEQYF

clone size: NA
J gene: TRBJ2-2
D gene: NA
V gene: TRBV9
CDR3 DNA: TGTGCCAGCAGCCTAGGGGGGGGGACCGGGGAGCTGTTTTTT
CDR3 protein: CASSLGGGTGELFF

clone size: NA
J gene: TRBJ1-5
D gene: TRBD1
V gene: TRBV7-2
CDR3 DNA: TGTGCCAGCAGCCCCCAGCCAGGGGGCGTTCAGCCCCAGCATTTT
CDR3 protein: CASSPQPGGVQPQHF

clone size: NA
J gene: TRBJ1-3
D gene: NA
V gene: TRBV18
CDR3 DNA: TGTGCCAGCTCACCATTCGACTTATCCTCTGGAAACACCATATATTTT
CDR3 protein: CASSPFDLSSGNTIYF

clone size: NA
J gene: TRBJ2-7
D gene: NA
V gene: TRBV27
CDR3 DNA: TGTGCCAGCAGTTTCGTGACTGGCTCCTCCTACGAGCAGTACTTC
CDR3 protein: CASSFVTGSSYEQYF

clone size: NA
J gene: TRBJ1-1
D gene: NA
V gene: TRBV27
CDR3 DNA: TGTGCCAGCAGTTTGGGAGGGGTGGGTTACACTGAAGCTTTCTTT
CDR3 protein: CASSLGGVGYTEAFF

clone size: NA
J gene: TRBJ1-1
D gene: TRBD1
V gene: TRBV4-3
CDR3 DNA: TGCGCCAGCAGCCGGTGGGGACAGGATACCGAAGCTTTCTTT
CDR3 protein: CASSRWGQDTEAFF

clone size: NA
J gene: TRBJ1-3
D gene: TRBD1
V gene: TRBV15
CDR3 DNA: TGTGCCACCAGCCCCGGACAGGGACCTGGAAACACCATATATTTT
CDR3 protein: CATSPGQGPGNTIYF

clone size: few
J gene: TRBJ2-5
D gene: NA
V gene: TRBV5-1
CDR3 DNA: TGCGCCAGCAGCCCGGGGGGCTTGAACCAAGAGACCCAGTACTTC
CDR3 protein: CASSPGGLNQETQYF

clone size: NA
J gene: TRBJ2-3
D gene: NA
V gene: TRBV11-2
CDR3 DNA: TGTGCCAGCAGCTCATCGGGGAGCCCAGATACGCAGTATTTT
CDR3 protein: CASSSSGSPDTQYF

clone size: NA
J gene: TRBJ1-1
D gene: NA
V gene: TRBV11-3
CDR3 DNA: TGTGCCAGCAGCGTCACAGGATGGGGTTCGAACACTGAAGCTTTCTTT
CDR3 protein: CASSVTGWGSNTEAFF

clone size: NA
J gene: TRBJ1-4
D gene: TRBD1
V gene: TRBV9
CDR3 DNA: TGTGCCAGCAGCGTAGGGACAGGGGGTGAAAAACTGTTTTTT
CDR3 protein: CASSVGTGGEKLFF

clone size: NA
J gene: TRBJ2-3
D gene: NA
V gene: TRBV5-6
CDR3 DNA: TGTGCCAGCAGCTTGTTTGGGGAAACTAGGCCGTATTTT
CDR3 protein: CASSLFGETRPYF

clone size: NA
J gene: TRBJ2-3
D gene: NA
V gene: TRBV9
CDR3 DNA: TGTGCCAGCAGCGTATCTATCGGGAGTGGGGTAGATACGCAGTATTTT
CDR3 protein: CASSVSIGSGVDTQYF

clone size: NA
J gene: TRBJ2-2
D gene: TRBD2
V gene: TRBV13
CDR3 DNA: TGTGCCAGCAGCCCTGGACTAGCGGGGGGGCTCATAAACACCGGGGAGCTGTTTTTT
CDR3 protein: CASSPGLAGGLINTGELFF

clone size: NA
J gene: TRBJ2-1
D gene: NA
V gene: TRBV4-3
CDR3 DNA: TGCGCCAGCAGCCAAGAGATAGTATACGAGCAGTTCTTC
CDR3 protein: CASSQEIVYEQFF

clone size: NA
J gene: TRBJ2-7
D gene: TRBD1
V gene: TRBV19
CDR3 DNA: TGTGCCAGTAGTAGGCAGGGGGCGGAACGCGAGCAGTACTTC
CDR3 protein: CASSRQGAEREQYF

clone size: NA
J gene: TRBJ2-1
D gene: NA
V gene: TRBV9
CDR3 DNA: TGTGCCAGCAGCGTTAGCCACAGGGTAAGCAATGAGCAGTTCTTC
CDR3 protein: CASSVSHRVSNEQFF